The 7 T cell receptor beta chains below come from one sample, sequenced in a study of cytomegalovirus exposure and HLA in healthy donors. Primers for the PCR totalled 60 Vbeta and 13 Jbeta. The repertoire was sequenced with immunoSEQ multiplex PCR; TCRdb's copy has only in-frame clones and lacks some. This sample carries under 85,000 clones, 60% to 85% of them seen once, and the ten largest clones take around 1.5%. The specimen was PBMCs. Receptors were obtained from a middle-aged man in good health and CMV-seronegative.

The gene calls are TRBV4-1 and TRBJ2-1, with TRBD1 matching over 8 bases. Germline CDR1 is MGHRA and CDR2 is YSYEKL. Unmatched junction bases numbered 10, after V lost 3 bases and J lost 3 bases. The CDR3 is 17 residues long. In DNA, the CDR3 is TGCGCCAGCAGCCAGCCCAGACAGGGGATGAGCTACAATGAGCAGTTCTTC. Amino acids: CASSQPRQGMSYNEQFF.

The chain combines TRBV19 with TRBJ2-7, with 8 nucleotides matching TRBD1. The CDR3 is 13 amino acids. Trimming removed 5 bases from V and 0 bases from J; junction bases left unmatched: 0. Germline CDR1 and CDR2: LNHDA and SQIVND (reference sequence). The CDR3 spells CASSGTGSYEQYF. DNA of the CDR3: TGTGCCAGTAGTGGGACAGGCTCCTACGAGCAGTACTTC.

CDR3 amino acids: CASSLPGADTQYF. The CDR3 DNA sequence: TGTGCCAGCAGCTTGCCCGGGGCAGATACGCAGTATTTT. The gene calls are TRBV5-5 and TRBJ2-3, with D possibly TRBD2 on 5 matching bases. CDR1 is SGHKS, CDR2 YYEKEE, per germline (reference sequence). Trimming left V 1 base short and J 4 bases short, with 7 bases between. This CDR3 comprises 13 residues.

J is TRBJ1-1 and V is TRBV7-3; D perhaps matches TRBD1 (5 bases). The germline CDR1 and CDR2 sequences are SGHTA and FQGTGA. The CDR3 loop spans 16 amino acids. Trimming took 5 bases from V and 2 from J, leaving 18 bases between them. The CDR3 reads CASSQTGVRTNTEAFF. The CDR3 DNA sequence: TGTGCCAGCAGCCAAACGGGAGTCAGGACAAACACTGAAGCTTTCTTT.

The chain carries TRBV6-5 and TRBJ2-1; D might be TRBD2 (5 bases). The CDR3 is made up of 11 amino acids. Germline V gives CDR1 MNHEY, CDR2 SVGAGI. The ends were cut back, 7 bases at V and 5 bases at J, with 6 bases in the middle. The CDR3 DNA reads TGTGCCAGCATCGGGAACAATGAGCAGTTCTTC. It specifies CASIGNNEQFF.

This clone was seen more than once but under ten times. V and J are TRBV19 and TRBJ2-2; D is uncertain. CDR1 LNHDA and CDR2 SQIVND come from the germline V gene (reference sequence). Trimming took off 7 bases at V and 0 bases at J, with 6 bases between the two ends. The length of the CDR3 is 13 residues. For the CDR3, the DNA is TGTGCCAGTACTGACACGAACACCGGGGAGCTGTTTTTT. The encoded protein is CASTDTNTGELFF. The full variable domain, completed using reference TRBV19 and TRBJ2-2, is DGGITQSPKYLFRKEGQNVTLSCEQNLNHDAMYWYRQDPGQGLRLIYYSQIVNDFQKGDIAEGYSVSREKKESFPLTVTSAQKNPTAFYLCASTDTNTGELFFGEGSRLTVL.

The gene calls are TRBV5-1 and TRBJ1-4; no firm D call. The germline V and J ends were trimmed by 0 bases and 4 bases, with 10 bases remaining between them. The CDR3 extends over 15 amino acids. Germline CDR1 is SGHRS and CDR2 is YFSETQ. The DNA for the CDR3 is TGCGCCAGCAGCTTGGATCCGGGGAGTAATGAAAAACTGTTTTTT. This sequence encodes CASSLDPGSNEKLFF.